What follows is one T cell receptor (beta chain) and its context. The CDR3 runs to 16 residues. The V gene's germline CDR1 is SGHRS and CDR2 YFSETQ. V shed 0 bases and J 5 bases; nucleotides not matched to a gene: 2. This entry is derived from a study of cytomegalovirus exposure and HLA in healthy donors. This PCR relied on a set of 60 Vbeta primers and 13 Jbeta primers. The repertoire was sequenced with immunoSEQ multiplex PCR; TCRdb's copy has only in-frame clones and lacks some. The sample lists 140,000 to 150,000 clones; approximately 82% were seen once. V is TRBV5-1 and J is TRBJ2-7, with TRBD2 matching over 16 bases. The source is an older woman in good health and CMV-seropositive. The sequenced material came from PBMCs. The CDR3 spells CASSLGGLAGGDEQYF. The DNA of the CDR3 is TGCGCCAGCAGCTTGGGGGGACTAGCGGGAGGGGACGAGCAGTACTTC.